This is a list of T cell receptor beta chains from one sample in a study of shared clonotypes between healthy human individuals. Profiled with immunoSEQ multiplex PCR; TCRdb holds only in-frame clones, not every one. The top ten clones hold roughly 1.8% of a sample with 650,000 to 750,000 clones, about 78% of them seen once. What was sequenced was memory CD4+ T cells sorted from blood. The receptors shown here come from a woman in her 30s in good health. Both conserved end residues are part of each CDR3. A D gene is named only where the DNA matches it firmly. The size entry is marked missing in some rows and otherwise reads once, few, many or a size class.

TRBD2	-	TRBV10-3	TRBJ2-7	TGTGCCATCAGAGGGACTAGCGGGAGTATATACGAGCAGTACTTC	CAIRGTSGSIYEQYF
-	-	TRBV27	TRBJ2-1	TGTGCCAGCAGTCCTACAGGGTACAATGAGCAGTTCTTC	CASSPTGYNEQFF
TRBD1	-	TRBV6-4	TRBJ1-1	TGTGCCAGCAGTGATCAGGGGGCTACTGAAGCTTTCTTT	CASSDQGATEAFF
TRBD2	once	TRBV28	TRBJ2-7	TGTGCCAGCAGTTTAAATCGCTGGGGCGGGAGTTACGAGCAGTACTTC	CASSLNRWGGSYEQYF
TRBD1	-	TRBV28	TRBJ2-3	TGTGCCAGCAGCCAGGACAGGGGCCACACAGATACGCAGTATTTT	CASSQDRGHTDTQYF
-	-	TRBV28	TRBJ2-1	TGTGCCAGCAGTTTCTCGGGAGTTGATCCCGATGAGCAGTTCTTC	CASSFSGVDPDEQFF
TRBD2	-	TRBV4-1	TRBJ2-1	TGCGCCAGCAGCCAAGGGCTAGCGGGAGTATCCAATGAGCAGTTCTTC	CASSQGLAGVSNEQFF
-	few	TRBV2	TRBJ2-3	TGTGCCAGCGGGGGTCTGAGCTCAGATACGCAGTATTTT	CASGGLSSDTQYF
TRBD2	-	TRBV18	TRBJ2-7	TGTGCCAGCTCACAGCTAGCGGCTCATCTCGACGAGCAGTACTTC	CASSQLAAHLDEQYF
TRBD1	-	TRBV6-5	TRBJ1-2	TGTGCCAGCAGCCGACAGGGGTCCCGGTCAGGTGGCTACACCTTC	CASSRQGSRSGGYTF
-	few	TRBV5-1	TRBJ2-3	TGCGCCAGCAGCTTGGGTTTGAATACGCAGTATTTT	CASSLGLNTQYF
-	few	TRBV28	TRBJ1-2	TGTGCCAGCAGTTGGCTCAGACCTCCGGGTGGCTACACCTTC	CASSWLRPPGGYTF
TRBD1	-	TRBV27	TRBJ1-1	TGTGCCAGCAGTTTATCCGGACAGGGTGAAGCTTTCTTT	CASSLSGQGEAFF
TRBD2	-	TRBV6-4	TRBJ2-3	TGTGCCAGCGGGACTAGCGGGACAGATACGCAGTATTTT	CASGTSGTDTQYF
TRBD1	-	TRBV6-5	TRBJ1-4	TGTGCCAGCAGTGACAGGGTGGCTGAAAAACTGTTTTTT	CASSDRVAEKLFF
-	-	TRBV19	TRBJ1-5	TGTGCCAGTAGGACATTAAGTCAGCCCCAGCATTTT	CASRTLSQPQHF
-	-	TRBV5-1	TRBJ1-2	TGCGCCAGCAGCTCACCGATGTCCCTAACGGACTATGGCTACACCTTC	CASSSPMSLTDYGYTF
TRBD2	-	TRBV29-1	TRBJ2-5	TGCAGCGTTGGCCTAGCGGGGTTCAAAGAGACCCAGTACTTC	CSVGLAGFKETQYF
-	-	TRBV6-6	TRBJ2-7	TGTGCCAGCAGTCTCAGCGCAGGGCGGGAGCAGTACTTC	CASSLSAGREQYF
TRBD1	-	TRBV13	TRBJ1-2	TGTGCCAGCAGCTTAGTCGTAGTGCCGGGGACAGGGTGGGGTGGCTACACCTTC	CASSLVVVPGTGWGGYTF
-	-	TRBV7-9	TRBJ2-2	TGTGCCAGCAGCTTAGCGACAGTAGCGAACACCGGGGAGCTGTTTTTT	CASSLATVANTGELFF
-	-	TRBV29-1	TRBJ2-5	TGCAGCGGACGGGGGGCGTGGGAGACCCAGTACTTC	CSGRGAWETQYF